This T cell receptor (beta chain) emerged from a study of blood T cell repertoires in COVID-19. In the study overall: Specimens from acute and convalescent COVID-19 originated in the United States, Italy and Spain.

The germline V gene encodes CDR1 MNHEY and CDR2 SVGEGT. Deletions cut 0 bases from V and 4 bases from J, with 22 bases between. This CDR3 contains 19 residues. Authors' processing steps: It was from reference gene primer amplification that nucleated cell counts were estimated. Some clones are missing from TCRdb's copy, which holds only in-frame ones; the method was immunoSEQ multiplex PCR. V and J calls and clone size are those listed in that table; D and trimming were worked out from the DNA. This sample has approximately 180,000 clones, with 80% to 90% found just once. During active infection, Seattle patients enrolled and were then monitored through disease.

Specimen: peripheral blood. This clonotype originated in a woman between 70 and 85 years old with COVID-19, enrolled during active disease. The rearrangement joins TRBV6-2 or TRBV6-3 to TRBJ2-1; D is perhaps TRBD1 (5 bases). CDR3 sequence: CASSYSRRSSAGFYNEQFF. CDR3 nucleotides: TGTGCCAGCAGTTACTCTCGACGGAGCTCGGCAGGGTTTTACAATGAGCAGTTCTTC.